A single sample gave rise to the 15 T cell receptor beta chains below, sequenced in a study of prognosis after radiotherapy for stage I lung cancer. Using two-round multiplex PCR, the authors amplified TCR beta CDR3 from genomic DNA. Used in first-round PCR were primers specific to each TRBV and TRBJ gene. From the multiplex PCR reads, TCRdb called clonotypes with MiXCR, one entry per CDR3 protein. Of approximately 31,000 distinct CDR3 sequences listed, around 48% are singletons. The sequences come from PBMCs, collected before or after stereotactic body radiation therapy (not recorded which). These TCRs come from a donor aged 50 or older with non-small cell lung cancer.

As to this clonotype: A far larger clone is just one base off, so this is likely a read error. The V gene is TRBV6-9, the J gene TRBJ1-5, with D hard to call. The CDR3 runs 15 residues. CDR1 and CDR2 (germline): MNHGY, SVAAGI. The CDR3 reads CARSYLRNSNQPQHF. The CDR3 coding sequence is TGTGCCCGCAGTTACCTGAGAAATAGCAATCAGCCCCAGCATTTT.

This clonotype was picked up one time. The rearrangement joins TRBV19 to TRBJ2-7, with 7 bases fitting TRBD2. There are 15 residues in the CDR3. J gave up 4 bases and V 3 bases, and 9 bases lay outside the gene matches. In germline, CDR1 is LNHDA, CDR2 SQIVND (reference sequence). For the CDR3, the DNA is TGTGCCAGTAGTATTGAGTCGGGAGGACCGTACGAGCAGTACTTC. Protein sequence: CASSIESGGPYEQYF.

The chain joins TRBV7-2 to TRBJ2-3; 9 bases agree with TRBD2. The CDR3 loop spans 16 amino acids. Germline lookup yields CDR1 SGHTA and CDR2 FQGNSA. J was trimmed by 3 bases and V by 1 base; bases with no gene match: 5. The CDR3 region is CASSLGIAGETDTQYF. CDR3 sequence (DNA): TGTGCCAGCAGCTTAGGCATAGCGGGAGAGACAGATACGCAGTATTTT.

A remark on this clonotype: With a much larger clone just one base away, this may be a read error. This chain uses TRBV5-4 with TRBJ2-6; no clear D gene. Germline CDR1 SGHNT, CDR2 YYREEE (reference sequence). The CDR3 has 14 residues. V dropped 0 bases and J dropped 1 base, with 2 bases sitting between them. The CDR3 here is CASSLESGANVLTF. In nucleotides, the CDR3 is TGTGCCAGCAGCTTGGAGTCTGGGGCCAACGTCCTGACTTTC.

V usage is TRBV27 and J usage is TRBJ2-7; 7 nucleotides match TRBD1. V lost 0 bases, J lost 7 bases, and 9 bases stayed unmatched. Per the germline V gene, CDR1 is MNHEY and CDR2 is SMNVEV (reference sequence). The CDR3 covers 15 residues. CDR3 in amino acids: CASSLSWDSSHEQYF. CDR3 coding DNA: TGTGCCAGCAGTTTATCGTGGGACAGTAGCCATGAGCAGTACTTC.

This clonotype has ten or more counts. The chain carries TRBV11-2 and TRBJ1-1; D might be TRBD1 (5 bases). CDR3 length: 13 amino acids. Germline values: CDR1 SGHAT, CDR2 FQNNGV. V was clipped by 1 base and J by 11 bases, with 14 bases between them. CDR3 protein: CASSLVRAGDAFF. The DNA for the CDR3 is TGTGCCAGCAGCTTAGTTAGGGCCGGGGACGCTTTCTTT. The full variable domain, its missing parts supplied by reference TRBV11-2 and TRBJ1-1, is EAGVAQSPRYKIIEKRQSVAFWCNPISGHATLYWYQQILGQGPKLLIQFQNNGVVDDSQLPKDRFSAERLKGVDSTLKIQPAKLEDSAVYLCASSLVRAGDAFFGQGTRLTVV.

This clonotype is categorized as medium-sized. The chain has TRBV7-9 and TRBJ2-1; 9 nucleotides line up with TRBD2. Germline-derived CDR1 and CDR2 are SEHNR and FQNEAQ (reference sequence). The CDR3 spans 16 residues. V lost 4 bases to trimming and J lost 1 base; unmatched junction nucleotides: 5. The CDR3 loop reads CASSSLAGVSYNEQFF. In DNA, the CDR3 is TGTGCCAGCAGCTCGTTAGCGGGAGTATCCTACAATGAGCAGTTCTTC.

Of note for this clonotype: This likely stems from a read error, as it lies one base from a far larger clone. The rearrangement links TRBV3-2 to TRBJ2-2. TRBV3-2 is a pseudogene segment. This CDR3 is built from 13 residues. The CDR3 DNA sequence: TGTGCCAGCAGACAACGTTTTATCGGGGAGCTGTTTTTT. Residues: CASRQRFIGELFF.

A word on this clonotype: This may arise from a read error, as a much more abundant clone is one base away. The chain links TRBV7-9 to TRBJ1-1, with D hard to call. The V end lost 5 bases, the J end lost 6 bases, and 13 bases lay between the germline ends. This CDR3 region has 13 residues. Germline values: CDR1 SEHNR, CDR2 FQNEAQ (reference sequence). Here the CDR3 reads CASSLRRQAEAFF. The CDR3 coding sequence is TGTGCCAGCAGCCTCCGGAGGCAGGCTGAAGCTTTCTTT.

This clonotype was seen many times. The chain uses TRBV6-5 and TRBJ1-1; TRBD1 agrees at 9 bases. The V and J ends lost 0 bases and 1 base, in that order; junction bases with no gene match: 3. Germline lookup yields CDR1 MNHEY and CDR2 SVGAGI. CDR3 size: 16 residues. CDR3 nucleotide sequence: TGTGCCAGCAGTTACTCCCGGGGACAGGGGAACACTGAAGCTTTCTTT. Protein sequence: CASSYSRGQGNTEAFF.

This clonotype is labeled medium-sized. V and J are TRBV19 and TRBJ2-2, with D tentatively TRBD2 (6 bases). Germline CDR1 reads LNHDA; CDR2 reads SQIVND (reference sequence). V dropped 7 bases and J dropped 7 bases, with 19 bases sitting between them. This CDR3 is built from 15 residues. The CDR3 DNA follows: TGTGCCAGTAATCGTGGCGGGGCCCAGTACGGGGAGCTGTTTTTT. As protein: CASNRGGAQYGELFF.

This clonotype has at least ten counts. This sequence joins TRBV19 and TRBJ1-5; D uncertain. CDR1 LNHDA and CDR2 SQIVND come from the germline V gene (reference sequence). This CDR3 spans 14 amino acids. V was clipped by 3 bases and J by 0 bases, with 6 bases between them. CDR3 coding DNA: TGTGCCAGTAGTATCTTTGGTAGCAATCAGCCCCAGCATTTT. Translated: CASSIFGSNQPQHF.

This clonotype is medium-sized (0.01 to 0.1%) by share. CDR3 region: CASSWQGGTNYGYTF. Written as DNA, the CDR3 is TGCGCCAGCAGCTGGCAGGGGGGCACCAACTATGGCTACACCTTC. The chain employs TRBV5-1 and TRBJ1-2; 7 positions agree with TRBD1. In germline, CDR1 is SGHRS, CDR2 YFSETQ. The V gene end was trimmed by 3 bases and the J gene end by 2 bases; junction bases not matched to a gene: 7. This CDR3 region has 15 residues.

A few counts support this clonotype. This may stem from a read error, because a much larger clone lies one nucleotide away. The chain couples TRBV12-5 to TRBJ2-7, with D possibly being TRBD1 (6 bases). CDR3 length: 13 residues. Germline assignment: CDR1 LGHNT and CDR2 FRNRAP. The CDR3 protein is CASGLTGFHEQSF. The CDR3 nucleotides are TGTGCTAGTGGTCTAACAGGGTTCCACGAGCAGTCCTTC.

At least ten counts were recorded for this clonotype. The J gene is TRBJ2-1, the V gene TRBV12-3 or TRBV12-4; TRBD1 might be the D (5 bases). The CDR3 runs 17 residues. V gave up 4 bases and J gave up 5 bases, with 21 bases separating them. Here the CDR3 reads CASSWGSRTHINNEQFF. The CDR3 DNA sequence: TGTGCCAGCAGTTGGGGTAGTAGGACACATATAAACAATGAGCAGTTCTTC.